Listed here are 11 T cell receptor beta chains from one sample, sequenced in a study of radiation and T cells in renal cell carcinoma. Treatment defined: treatment-naive control, cytoreductive nephrectomy. The data were produced by immunoSEQ multiplex PCR, yet TCRdb's version contains in-frame clones alone and is incomplete. The table includes 25,000 or so clones, 45% to 55% detected once. Specimen: tumor tissue, collected from a patient whose treatment was nephrectomy without radiotherapy. Receptors originate from a human donor with renal cell carcinoma.

A remark on this clone: Distinct nucleotide sequences in the sample also encode this CDR3. The chain is built from TRBV4-3 and TRBJ1-1, with a weak D call TRBD1 (5 bases). The CDR3 extends over 13 amino acids. Germline CDR1 LGHNA, CDR2 YSLEER. The V and J ends lost 4 bases and 1 base respectively, with 7 bases between them. In DNA form, the CDR3 reads TGCGCCAGCAGCCTTACAGGGAACACTGAAGCTTTCTTT. It yields the protein CASSLTGNTEAFF.

The table lists this clone with many counts. The V call is TRBV7-2, the J call TRBJ2-1; TRBD1 is a possible D gene (6 bases). Trimming removed 4 bases at V and 2 bases at J, with 12 bases between. CDR3 length: 15 residues. Per germline, CDR1 SGHTA and CDR2 FQGNSA. CDR3 sequence: CASSSIGQTYNEQFF. The CDR3 DNA follows: TGTGCCAGCAGCTCCATCGGACAGACCTACAATGAGCAGTTCTTC.

The J gene is TRBJ2-3, the V gene TRBV7-2; D not resolved. Germline CDR1 and CDR2: SGHTA and FQGNSA. V dropped 5 bases and J dropped 8 bases, with 20 bases sitting between them. The CDR3 totals 15 residues. This chain's CDR3 is CASSMFSKPSGTQYF. DNA of the CDR3: TGTGCCAGCAGCATGTTTTCTAAGCCCTCGGGTACGCAGTATTTT.

The J gene is TRBJ1-1, the V gene TRBV5-4; 8 nucleotides align to TRBD1. Germline loops: CDR1 SGHNT, CDR2 YYREEE (reference sequence). Germline trimming cut 4 bases from V and 3 bases from J; bases unmatched to any gene: 8. CDR3 size: 15 residues. The CDR3 bases are TGTGCCAGCAGCCTGCGACAGGGGAGGGACACTGAAGCTTTCTTT. It codes for CASSLRQGRDTEAFF.

J is TRBJ1-2 and V is TRBV19; a possible D gene is TRBD1 (6 bases). Trimming shortened V by 6 bases and J by 3 bases, and 17 bases separated the two germline ends. Germline V CDR1 and CDR2: LNHDA, SQIVND (reference sequence). The CDR3 runs 15 residues. CDR3 amino acids: CASRSGQYSYYGYTF. Written as DNA, the CDR3 is TGTGCCAGTAGATCCGGACAGTACTCTTACTATGGCTACACCTTC.

The chain employs TRBV7-9 and TRBJ2-1; D is ambiguous. Between the trimmed V and J ends, which lost 5 bases and 7 bases, there was a span of 21 bases. The CDR3 runs 16 residues. The V gene's germline CDR1 is SEHNR and CDR2 FQNEAQ (reference sequence). CDR3 DNA: TGTGCCAGCAGCCCCCTCGGTGGCAGCCTACAAAATGAGCAGTTCTTC. Amino acid sequence: CASSPLGGSLQNEQFF.

In this sample, this clone turned up a few times. The chain couples TRBV30 to TRBJ1-1; 10 bases match TRBD1. CDR3 length: 15 amino acids. Germline CDR1 reads GTSNPN; CDR2 reads SVGIG (reference sequence). Trimming at V came to 3 bases and at J to 3 bases, leaving 7 bases not matched to a gene. CDR3 protein: CAWRARTGGDTEAFF. Written as DNA, the CDR3 is TGTGCCTGGAGGGCCAGGACAGGGGGGGACACTGAAGCTTTCTTT.

The chain is built from TRBV4-3 and TRBJ2-5; D perhaps matches TRBD1 (6 bases). The length of the CDR3 is 16 residues. Germline assignment: CDR1 LGHNA and CDR2 YSLEER. Trimming took off 1 base at V and 2 bases at J, with 14 bases between the two ends. The CDR3 spells CASSQGLQGGQETQYF. CDR3 in DNA: TGCGCCAGCAGCCAAGGATTACAGGGCGGGCAAGAGACCCAGTACTTC.

This clone was detected only a few times. The chain has TRBV5-1 and TRBJ2-7, with D unclear. The CDR3 runs to 15 residues. Germline V CDR1 and CDR2: SGHRS, YFSETQ. Deletions cut 0 bases from V and 0 bases from J, with 10 bases between. The CDR3 is CASSLVSASSYEQYF. CDR3 coding DNA: TGCGCCAGCAGCTTGGTGTCTGCGAGCTCCTACGAGCAGTACTTC. The full variable domain, completed using reference TRBV5-1 and TRBJ2-7, is KAGVTQTPRYLIKTRGQQVTLSCSPISGHRSVSWYQQTPGQGLQFLFEYFSETQRNKGNFPGRFSGRQFSNSRSEMNVSTLELGDSALYLCASSLVSASSYEQYFGPGTRLTVT.

This chain connects TRBV7-2 to TRBJ1-2; D is possibly TRBD1 (6 bases). The CDR3 contains 13 residues. The ends were cut back, 3 bases at V and 10 bases at J, with 15 bases in the middle. Germline values: CDR1 SGHTA, CDR2 FQGNSA. The CDR3 reads CASSFVQGRAYTF. The CDR3 DNA is TGTGCCAGCAGCTTCGTCCAGGGGCGCGCCTACACCTTC.

With regard to this clone: At one end, the junction sequence differs from germline, possibly due to a read error. The rearrangement uses TRBV5-4 and TRBJ1-2, with D possibly being TRBD1 (6 bases). This CDR3 region has 13 residues. From germline, CDR1 is SGHNT and CDR2 YYREEE (reference sequence). CDR3 sequence reads: CASTLGGSGGYTF. In nucleotides, the CDR3 is TGTGCCAGCACCTTGGGGGGCTCTGGTGGCTACACCTTC.